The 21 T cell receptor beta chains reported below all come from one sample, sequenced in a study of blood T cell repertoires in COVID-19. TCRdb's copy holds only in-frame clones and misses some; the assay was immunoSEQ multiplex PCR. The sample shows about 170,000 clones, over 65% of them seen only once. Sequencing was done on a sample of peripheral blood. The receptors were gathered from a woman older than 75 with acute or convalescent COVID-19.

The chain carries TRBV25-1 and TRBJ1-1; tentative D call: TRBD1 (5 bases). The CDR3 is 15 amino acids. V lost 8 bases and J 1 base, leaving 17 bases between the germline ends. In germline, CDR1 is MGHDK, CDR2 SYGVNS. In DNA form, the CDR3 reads TGTGCCAGCTCCCGAGGGGCCGGGGGGAACACTGAAGCTTTCTTT. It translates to CASSRGAGGNTEAFF.

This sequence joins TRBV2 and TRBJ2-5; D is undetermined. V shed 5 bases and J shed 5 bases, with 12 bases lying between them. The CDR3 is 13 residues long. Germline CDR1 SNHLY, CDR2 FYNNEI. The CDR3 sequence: CASSLRVGETQYF. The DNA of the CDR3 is TGTGCCAGCAGTCTCCGGGTCGGGGAGACCCAGTACTTC. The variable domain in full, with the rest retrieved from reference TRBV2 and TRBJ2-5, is EPEVTQTPSHQVTQMGQEVILRCVPISNHLYFYWYRQILGQKVEFLVSFYNNEISEKSEIFDDQFSVERPDGSNFTLKIRSTKLEDSAMYFCASSLRVGETQYFGPGTRLLVL.

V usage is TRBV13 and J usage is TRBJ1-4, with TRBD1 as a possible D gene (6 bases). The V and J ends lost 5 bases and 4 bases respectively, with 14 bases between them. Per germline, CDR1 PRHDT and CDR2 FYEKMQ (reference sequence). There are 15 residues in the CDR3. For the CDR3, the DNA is TGTGCCAGCAGCCTATCGACAGGTGTTAATGAAAAACTGTTTTTT. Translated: CASSLSTGVNEKLFF. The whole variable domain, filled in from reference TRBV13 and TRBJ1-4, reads AAGVIQSPRHLIKEKRETATLKCYPIPRHDTVYWYQQGPGQDPQFLISFYEKMQSDKGSIPDRFSAQQFSDYHSELNMSSLELGDSALYFCASSLSTGVNEKLFFGSGTQLSVL.

The CDR3 nucleotides read TGTGCCAGCTCACCCGGACTAGCGGGAGATTTCGAGCAGTACTTC. It encodes CASSPGLAGDFEQYF. V gene TRBV18 combines with J gene TRBJ2-7; TRBD2 matches at 13 bases. Germline V gene data show CDR1 as KGHSH and CDR2 as LQKENI. With 3 bases clipped from V and 6 bases from J, the junction kept 5 bases outside the gene matches. CDR3 length equals 15 residues.

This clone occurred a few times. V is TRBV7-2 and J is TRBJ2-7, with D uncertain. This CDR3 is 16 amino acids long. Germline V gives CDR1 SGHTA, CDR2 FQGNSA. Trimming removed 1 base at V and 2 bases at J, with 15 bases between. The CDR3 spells CASSLVRLVRAYEQYF. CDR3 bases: TGTGCCAGCAGCTTAGTTCGACTGGTTCGAGCCTACGAGCAGTACTTC.

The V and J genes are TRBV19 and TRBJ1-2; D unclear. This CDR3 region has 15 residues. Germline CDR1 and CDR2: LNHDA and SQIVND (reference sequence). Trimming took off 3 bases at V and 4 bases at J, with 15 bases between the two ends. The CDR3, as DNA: TGTGCCAGTAGTATTGAACTATACGGCGGCTATGGCTACACCTTC. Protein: CASSIELYGGYGYTF.

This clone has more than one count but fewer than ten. The CDR3 sequence is CASQGQENTEAFF. The CDR3 DNA follows: TGCGCCAGCCAGGGGCAGGAGAACACTGAAGCTTTCTTT. The chain is built from TRBV5-1 and TRBJ1-1, with a tentative D call TRBD1 (6 bases). Trimming took 7 bases from V and 1 from J, leaving 11 bases between them. The CDR3 extends over 13 amino acids. Germline-derived CDR1 and CDR2 are SGHRS and YFSETQ.

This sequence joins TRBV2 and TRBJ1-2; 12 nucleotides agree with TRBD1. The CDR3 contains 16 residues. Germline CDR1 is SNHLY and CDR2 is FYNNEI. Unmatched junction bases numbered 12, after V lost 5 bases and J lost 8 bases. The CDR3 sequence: CASSITGTGGLSGYTF. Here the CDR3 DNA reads TGTGCCAGCAGTATTACCGGGACAGGGGGCCTCAGCGGCTACACCTTC. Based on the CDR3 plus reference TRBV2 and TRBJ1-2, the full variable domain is EPEVTQTPSHQVTQMGQEVILRCVPISNHLYFYWYRQILGQKVEFLVSFYNNEISEKSEIFDDQFSVERPDGSNFTLKIRSTKLEDSAMYFCASSITGTGGLSGYTFGSGTRLTVV.

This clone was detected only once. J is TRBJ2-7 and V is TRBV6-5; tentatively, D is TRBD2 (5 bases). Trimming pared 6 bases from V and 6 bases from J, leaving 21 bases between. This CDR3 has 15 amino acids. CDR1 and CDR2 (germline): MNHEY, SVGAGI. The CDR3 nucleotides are TGTGCCAGCAGGACTGTTCGGGAAGAACTACGCGAGCAGTACTTC. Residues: CASRTVREELREQYF.

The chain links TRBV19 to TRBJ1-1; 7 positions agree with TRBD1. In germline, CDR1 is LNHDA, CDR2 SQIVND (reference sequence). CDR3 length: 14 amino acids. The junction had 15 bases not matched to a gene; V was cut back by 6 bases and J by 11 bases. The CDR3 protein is CASRPNPRQGWAFF. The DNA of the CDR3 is TGTGCCAGTAGACCAAACCCCCGACAGGGATGGGCTTTCTTT. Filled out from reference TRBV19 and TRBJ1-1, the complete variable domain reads DGGITQSPKYLFRKEGQNVTLSCEQNLNHDAMYWYRQDPGQGLRLIYYSQIVNDFQKGDIAEGYSVSREKKESFPLTVTSAQKNPTAFYLCASRPNPRQGWAFFGQGTRLTVV.

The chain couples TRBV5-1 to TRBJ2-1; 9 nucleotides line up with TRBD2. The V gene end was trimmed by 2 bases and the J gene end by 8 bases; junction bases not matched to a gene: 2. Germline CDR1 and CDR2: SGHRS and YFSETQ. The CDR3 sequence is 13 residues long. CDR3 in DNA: TGCGCCAGCAGCTTCCTAGCGGGGTATGAGCAGTTCTTC. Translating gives CASSFLAGYEQFF.

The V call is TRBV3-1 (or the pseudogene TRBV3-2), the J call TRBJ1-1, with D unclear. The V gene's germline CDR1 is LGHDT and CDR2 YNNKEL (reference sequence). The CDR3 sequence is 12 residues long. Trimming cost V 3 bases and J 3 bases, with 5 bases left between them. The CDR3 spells CASSQTDTEAFF. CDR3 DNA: TGTGCCAGCAGCCAGACTGACACTGAAGCTTTCTTT.

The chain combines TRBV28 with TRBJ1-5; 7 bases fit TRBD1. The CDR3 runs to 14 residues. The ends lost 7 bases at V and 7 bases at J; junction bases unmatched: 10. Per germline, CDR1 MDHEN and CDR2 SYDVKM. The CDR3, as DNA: TGTGCCAGCAAACGGGGGACAGTTGGACAGCCCCAGCATTTT. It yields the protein CASKRGTVGQPQHF. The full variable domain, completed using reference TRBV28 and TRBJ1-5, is DVKVTQSSRYLVKRTGEKVFLECVQDMDHENMFWYRQDPGLGLRLIYFSYDVKMKEKGDIPEGYSVSREKKERFSLILESASTNQTSMYLCASKRGTVGQPQHFGDGTRLSIL.

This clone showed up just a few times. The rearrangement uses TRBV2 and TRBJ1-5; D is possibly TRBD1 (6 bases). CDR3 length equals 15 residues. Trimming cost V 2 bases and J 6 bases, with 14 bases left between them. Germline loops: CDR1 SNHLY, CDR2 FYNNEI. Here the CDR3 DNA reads TGTGCCAGCAGTGAACAGGGGCTAGTTGGTCAGCCCCAGCATTTT. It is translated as CASSEQGLVGQPQHF.

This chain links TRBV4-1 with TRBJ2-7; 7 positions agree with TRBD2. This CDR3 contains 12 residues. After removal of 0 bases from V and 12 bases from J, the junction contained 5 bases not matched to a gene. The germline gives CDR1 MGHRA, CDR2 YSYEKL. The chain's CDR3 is CASSQEWTRLYF. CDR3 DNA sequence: TGCGCCAGCAGCCAAGAGTGGACTAGACTGTACTTC.

The CDR3 nucleotides are TGTGCCAGCAGCTCCACTCGGGGAAGCACAGATACGCAGTATTTT. It specifies CASSSTRGSTDTQYF. V gene TRBV7-2 combines with J gene TRBJ2-3, with D perhaps matching TRBD2 (5 bases). From germline, CDR1 is SGHTA and CDR2 FQGNSA. The length of the CDR3 is 15 residues. Trimming cost V 4 bases and J 0 bases, with 11 bases left between them.

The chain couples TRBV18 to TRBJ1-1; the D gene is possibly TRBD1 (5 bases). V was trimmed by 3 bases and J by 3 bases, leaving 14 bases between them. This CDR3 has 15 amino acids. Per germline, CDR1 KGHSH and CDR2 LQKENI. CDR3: CASSPGGGSYTEAFF. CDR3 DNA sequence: TGTGCCAGCTCACCGGGGGGGGGATCGTACACTGAAGCTTTCTTT.

CDR3: CASSPLVTGRDTEAFF. As DNA, the CDR3 is TGTGCCAGCTCACCACTCGTCACAGGGCGGGACACTGAAGCTTTCTTT. This sequence joins TRBV18 and TRBJ1-1; weak D call: TRBD1 (6 bases). The ends were cut back, 1 base at V and 3 bases at J, with 15 bases in the middle. This CDR3 region has 16 residues. Germline V gene sequence: CDR1 KGHSH, CDR2 LQKENI.

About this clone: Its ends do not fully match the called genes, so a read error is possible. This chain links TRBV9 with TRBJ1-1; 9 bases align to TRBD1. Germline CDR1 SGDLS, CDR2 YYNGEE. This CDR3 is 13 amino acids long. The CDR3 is CAGSAGTGSEAFF. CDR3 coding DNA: TGTGCCGGCAGCGCCGGGACAGGGTCTGAAGCTTTCTTT.

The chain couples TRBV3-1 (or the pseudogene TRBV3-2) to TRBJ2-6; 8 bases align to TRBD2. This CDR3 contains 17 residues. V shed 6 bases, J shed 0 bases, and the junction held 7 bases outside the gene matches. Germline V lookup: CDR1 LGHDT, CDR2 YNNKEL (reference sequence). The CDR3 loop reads CASSTSGPSSGANVLTF. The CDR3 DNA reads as TGTGCCAGCAGTACTAGCGGCCCGAGCTCTGGGGCCAACGTCCTGACTTTC.

CDR3 amino acids: CASSTGQGWDTQYF. The DNA for the CDR3 is TGTGCCAGCAGCACAGGACAGGGATGGGATACGCAGTATTTT. The V call is TRBV5-5, the J call TRBJ2-3, with 8 nucleotides matching TRBD1. Germline CDR1 is SGHKS and CDR2 is YYEKEE (reference sequence). The length of the CDR3 is 14 residues. Losses at the gene ends were 4 bases for V and 6 bases for J; bases not matched to a gene: 7.